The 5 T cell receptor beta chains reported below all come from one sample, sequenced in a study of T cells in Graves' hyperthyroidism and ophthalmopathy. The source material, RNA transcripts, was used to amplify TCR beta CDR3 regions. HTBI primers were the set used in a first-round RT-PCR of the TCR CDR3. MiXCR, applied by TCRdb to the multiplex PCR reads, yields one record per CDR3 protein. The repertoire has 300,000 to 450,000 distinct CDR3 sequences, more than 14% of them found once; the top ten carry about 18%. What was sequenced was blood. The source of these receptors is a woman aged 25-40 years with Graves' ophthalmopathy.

Here the CDR3 DNA reads TGTGCCAGCAGCTCCTACAGGGTTGACTATGGCTACACCTTC. This translates into CASSSYRVDYGYTF. The chain joins TRBV5-8 to TRBJ1-2; D might be TRBD1 (6 bases). Deletions cut 3 bases from V and 3 bases from J, with 12 bases between. CDR1 and CDR2 from the germline V gene are SGHTS and YDEGEE. CDR3 length: 14 amino acids.

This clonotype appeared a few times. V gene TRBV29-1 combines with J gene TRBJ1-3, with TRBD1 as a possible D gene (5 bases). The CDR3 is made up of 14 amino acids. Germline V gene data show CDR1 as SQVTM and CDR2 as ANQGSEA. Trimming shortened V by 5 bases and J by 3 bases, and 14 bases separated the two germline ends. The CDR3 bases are TGCAGCGTTCTCGTCAGGGAAGGTGGAAACACCATATATTTT. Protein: CSVLVREGGNTIYF.

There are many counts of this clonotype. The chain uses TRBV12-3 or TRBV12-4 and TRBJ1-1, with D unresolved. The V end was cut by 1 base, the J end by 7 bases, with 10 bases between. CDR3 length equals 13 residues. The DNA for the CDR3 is TGTGCCAGCAGTTTAGGTGCAGGCGTTGAAGCTTTCTTT. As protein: CASSLGAGVEAFF.

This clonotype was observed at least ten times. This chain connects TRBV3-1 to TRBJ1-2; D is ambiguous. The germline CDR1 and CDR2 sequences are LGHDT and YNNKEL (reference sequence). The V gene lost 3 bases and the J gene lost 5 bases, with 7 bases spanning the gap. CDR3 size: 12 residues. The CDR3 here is CASSHRVYGYTF. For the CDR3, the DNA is TGTGCCAGCAGCCACAGAGTTTATGGCTACACCTTC.

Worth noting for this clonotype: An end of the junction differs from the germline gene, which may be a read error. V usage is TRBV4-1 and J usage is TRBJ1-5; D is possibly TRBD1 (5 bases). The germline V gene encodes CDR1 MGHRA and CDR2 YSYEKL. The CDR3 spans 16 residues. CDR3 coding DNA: TGTGCCAGCAGCCAAGTTGGGGCAAGTCAAAATCAGCCCCAGCATTTT. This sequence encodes CASSQVGASQNQPQHF.